One sample yielded the 20 T cell receptor beta chains listed below, sequenced in a study of OX40 agonist ivuxolimab in advanced cancers. Produced via immunoSEQ multiplex PCR; TCRdb's table is partial and in-frame only. Of some 11,000 clones detected, around 78% appear once; the ten largest clones hold approximately 15%. The specimen was CD4+ or CD8+ T cells sorted from blood, collected in a trial of the OX40 agonist ivuxolimab. Receptors were obtained from an adult with an advanced solid tumor such as melanoma, head and neck, liver or kidney cancer.

The gene calls are TRBV30 and TRBJ2-2; D not certain. The CDR3 length is 11 residues. V lost 0 bases and J 6 bases, leaving 2 bases between the germline ends. Germline lookup yields CDR1 GTSNPN and CDR2 SVGIG (reference sequence). The CDR3 loop reads CAWSVAGELFF. CDR3 DNA: TGTGCCTGGAGTGTAGCCGGGGAGCTGTTTTTT.

Within the sample, this clone is medium-sized. The chain joins TRBV6-1 to TRBJ1-5, with 11 bases lining up with TRBD1. The CDR3 extends over 14 amino acids. Germline-derived CDR1 and CDR2 are MNHNS and SASEGT. V trimming: 4 bases; J trimming: 6 bases; junction bases outside the gene matches: 2. DNA of the CDR3: TGTGCCAGCAGTGGGACAGGGGGCAGTCAGCCCCAGCATTTT. Encoded protein: CASSGTGGSQPQHF.

This clone came up a few times. The chain uses TRBV6-1 and TRBJ1-6, with a tentative D call TRBD1 (5 bases). With 5 bases removed from V and 11 bases from J, the gap between germline ends came to 19 bases. This CDR3 comprises 15 residues. CDR1 is MNHNS, CDR2 SASEGT, per germline. DNA for the CDR3: TGTGCCAGCAGTACCCCGCCGGGGGGATCCGCACCCCTCCACTTT. Its translation is CASSTPPGGSAPLHF.

This clone was recorded once. The chain carries TRBV28 and TRBJ2-6; possible D gene TRBD1, 5 bases. The CDR3 covers 20 residues. Trimming shortened V by 6 bases and J by 0 bases, and 24 bases separated the two germline ends. CDR1 is MDHEN, CDR2 SYDVKM, per germline. CDR3 nucleotide sequence: TGTGCCAGCAGCATAACCCAGGGTTCGGGTGGGGACTCTGGGGCCAACGTCCTGACTTTC. Its translation: CASSITQGSGGDSGANVLTF.

This CDR3 is CAWSVLGPHSSPLHF. The CDR3 DNA reads as TGTGCCTGGAGTGTTCTGGGGCCCCATAGTTCACCCCTCCACTTT. This chain uses TRBV30 with TRBJ1-6; D perhaps matches TRBD1 (5 bases). V dropped 0 bases and J dropped 9 bases, with 15 bases sitting between them. This CDR3 comprises 15 residues. Germline V CDR1 and CDR2: GTSNPN, SVGIG (reference sequence).

This sequence joins TRBV5-1 and TRBJ2-7; weak D call: TRBD2 (6 bases). Germline V lookup: CDR1 SGHRS, CDR2 YFSETQ. V lost 0 bases to trimming and J lost 2 bases, with 18 bases between them. This CDR3 contains 17 residues. CDR3 amino acids: CASSLGPHGGITYEQYF. The CDR3, as DNA: TGCGCCAGCAGCTTGGGTCCCCACGGAGGGATAACCTACGAGCAGTACTTC.

The chain joins TRBV7-8 to TRBJ2-3; TRBD2 matches at 10 bases. Germline trimming cut 5 bases from V and 2 bases from J; bases unmatched to any gene: 10. CDR1 and CDR2 from the germline V gene are SGHVS and FQNEAQ. CDR3 size: 17 residues. In nucleotides, the CDR3 is TGTGCCAGCAGCGCAGCCCTAACTAGCGGGGTCACAGATACGCAGTATTTT. Encoded protein: CASSAALTSGVTDTQYF.

J is TRBJ1-5 and V is TRBV27, with a tentative D call TRBD1 (5 bases). This CDR3 comprises 15 residues. Trimming took 0 bases from V and 2 from J, leaving 8 bases between them. Per the germline V gene, CDR1 is MNHEY and CDR2 is SMNVEV (reference sequence). The CDR3: CASSLSLTGNQPQHF. CDR3 sequence (DNA): TGTGCCAGCAGTTTATCGCTGACAGGCAATCAGCCCCAGCATTTT.

This clone appeared once. This chain uses TRBV7-2 with TRBJ2-2; D gene ambiguous. In germline, CDR1 is SGHTA, CDR2 FQGNSA. V dropped 3 bases and J dropped 9 bases, with 5 bases sitting between them. This CDR3 comprises 11 residues. DNA for the CDR3: TGTGCCAGCAGCTTTAACCGGGAGCTGTTTTTT. Its translation: CASSFNRELFF. Drawing the rest from reference TRBV7-2 and TRBJ2-2, the complete variable domain is GAGVSQSPSNKVTEKGKDVELRCDPISGHTALYWYRQSLGQGLEFLIYFQGNSAPDKSGLPSDRFSAERTGGSVSTLTIQRTQQEDSAVYLCASSFNRELFFGEGSRLTVL.

The chain has TRBV5-1 and TRBJ2-1; no reliable D call. With 0 bases removed from V and 9 bases from J, the gap between germline ends came to 7 bases. The CDR3 contains 12 residues. Germline V gives CDR1 SGHRS, CDR2 YFSETQ. This CDR3 reads CASSLVLSEQFF. The CDR3 DNA reads as TGCGCCAGCAGCTTGGTGCTGAGTGAGCAGTTCTTC.

The V gene is TRBV27, the J gene TRBJ1-1; no clear D. V was cut by 3 bases and J by 11 bases, with 10 bases left in between. Germline V gene sequence: CDR1 MNHEY, CDR2 SMNVEV (reference sequence). The CDR3 is made up of 11 amino acids. The CDR3 spells CASSFWGQAFF. The CDR3 coding sequence is TGTGCCAGCAGTTTCTGGGGTCAGGCTTTCTTT.

The sample holds a few counts of this clone. The chain joins TRBV5-4 to TRBJ2-3, with TRBD2 identical over 11 bases. With V trimmed by 1 base and J by 6 bases, 4 bases remained unmatched. CDR3 length: 15 residues. CDR1 SGHNT and CDR2 YYREEE come from the germline V gene (reference sequence). The CDR3 here is CASSLYSGGADTQYF. The CDR3 DNA reads TGTGCCAGCAGCTTGTATAGCGGGGGGGCGGATACGCAGTATTTT.

This clone was seen more than once but under ten times. The chain carries TRBV6-5 and TRBJ2-7; 9 bases are a match to TRBD2. With 6 bases clipped from V and 0 bases from J, the junction kept 3 bases outside the gene matches. The CDR3 covers 14 residues. Germline values: CDR1 MNHEY, CDR2 SVGAGI. CDR3: CASSPTSGSYEQYF. The CDR3 DNA follows: TGTGCCAGCAGCCCGACTAGCGGCTCCTACGAGCAGTACTTC.

This clone was counted a few times. The rearrangement links TRBV10-2 to TRBJ1-3; D unresolved. V was trimmed by 1 base and J by 0 bases, leaving 10 bases between them. CDR3 length: 16 amino acids. CDR1 WSHSY and CDR2 SAAADI come from the germline V gene. In DNA form, the CDR3 reads TGCGCCAGCAGTGAGTGGGCCATAAGCTCTGGAAACACCATATATTTT. As protein: CASSEWAISSGNTIYF.

The CDR3 reads CASSLHLAGVVSYNEQFF. The CDR3 region has the DNA TGTGCCAGCAGCTTACACTTAGCGGGGGTGGTGTCCTACAATGAGCAGTTCTTC. The chain is built from TRBV11-2 and TRBJ2-1, with 9 positions matching TRBD2. The ends lost 2 bases at V and 1 base at J; junction bases unmatched: 9. The length of the CDR3 is 18 residues. The germline V gene encodes CDR1 SGHAT and CDR2 FQNNGV. The full variable domain, rest sourced from reference TRBV11-2 and TRBJ2-1, is EAGVAQSPRYKIIEKRQSVAFWCNPISGHATLYWYQQILGQGPKLLIQFQNNGVVDDSQLPKDRFSAERLKGVDSTLKIQPAKLEDSAVYLCASSLHLAGVVSYNEQFFGPGTRLTVL.

This chain connects TRBV11-2 to TRBJ2-3, with TRBD2 matching over 9 bases. Trimming at V came to 6 bases and at J to 4 bases, leaving 11 bases not matched to a gene. This CDR3 comprises 16 residues. CDR1 and CDR2 (germline): SGHAT, FQNNGV. The CDR3 loop is CASRTISGGWADTQYF. The CDR3 region has the DNA TGTGCCAGCAGGACTATTAGCGGGGGATGGGCAGATACGCAGTATTTT.

This clone was seen only once. Written as DNA, the CDR3 is TGTGCCAGCAGCGTAGACAGCAGGGACACCGGGGAGCTGTTTTTT. It is translated as CASSVDSRDTGELFF. The chain employs TRBV9 and TRBJ2-2, with D perhaps TRBD1 (5 bases). V was cut by 0 bases and J by 3 bases, with 9 bases left in between. CDR3 length: 15 residues. The germline gives CDR1 SGDLS, CDR2 YYNGEE.

This clone was counted a few times. This sequence joins TRBV9 and TRBJ2-2, with D hard to call. V was trimmed by 4 bases and J by 4 bases, leaving 5 bases between them. The CDR3 extends over 12 amino acids. Germline V gives CDR1 SGDLS, CDR2 YYNGEE. CDR3: CASSRSTGELFF. The DNA for the CDR3 is TGTGCCAGCAGCCGGAGCACCGGGGAGCTGTTTTTT.

The chain has TRBV6-5 and TRBJ1-2, with no clear D. CDR1 MNHEY and CDR2 SVGAGI come from the germline V gene. This CDR3 region has 13 residues. V lost 4 bases, J lost 1 base, and 7 bases lay in between. CDR3 loop: CASSWTDNYGYTF. As DNA, the CDR3 is TGTGCCAGCAGTTGGACGGATAACTATGGCTACACCTTC.

The V and J genes are TRBV10-1 and TRBJ1-3, with D hard to call. The V end lost 5 bases, the J end lost 0 bases, and 20 bases lay between the germline ends. CDR3 size: 18 residues. Germline values: CDR1 WNHNN, CDR2 SYGVQD (reference sequence). CDR3 sequence: CASSIGRPLTFSGNTIYF. CDR3 coding DNA: TGCGCCAGCAGTATTGGACGGCCGCTCACTTTCTCTGGAAACACCATATATTTT.